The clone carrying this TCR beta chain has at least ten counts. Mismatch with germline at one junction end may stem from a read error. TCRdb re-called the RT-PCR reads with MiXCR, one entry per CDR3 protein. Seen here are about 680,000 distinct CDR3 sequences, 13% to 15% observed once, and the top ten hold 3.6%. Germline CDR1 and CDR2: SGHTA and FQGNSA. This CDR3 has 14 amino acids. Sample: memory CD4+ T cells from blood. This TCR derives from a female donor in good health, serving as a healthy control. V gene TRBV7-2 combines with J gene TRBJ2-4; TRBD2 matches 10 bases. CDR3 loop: CASSLMSASGSFHF. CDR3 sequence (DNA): TGTGCCAGCAGCTTAATGTCGGCTAGCGGGAGTTTCCACTTC.